The 20 T cell receptor beta chains below were found in one sample sequenced in a study of shared clonotypes between healthy human individuals (dated by TCRdb to 2018 to 2021). Libraries were prepared through the immunoSEQ multiplex PCR assay. This is the immuneACCESS table as TCRdb keeps it, with only in-frame sequences that have V and J called. A part of the clones is gone; compared with another copy, unresolved V genes explain less than half, and the rest is unexplained. The sample has approximately 2.3 million clones on record, 85% to 95% of them singletons. In total, the top ten clones hold about 0.39% of the sample. The sample was naive CD4+ T cells from PBMCs. What this sample's cell subset or site label stands for: CD45RA+ positively selected. These receptors were collected from a young man in good health. Some clones in this sample may be carry-over from other donors' samples.

In DNA, the CDR3 is TGTGCCAGCAGTTTATCGTGGGGTGGCGAGACCCAGTACTTC. It encodes CASSLSWGGETQYF. The rearrangement uses TRBV27 and TRBJ2-5; no clear D. The CDR3 covers 14 residues. The ends were cut back, 0 bases at V and 5 bases at J, with 10 bases in the middle. Germline V CDR1 and CDR2: MNHEY, SMNVEV (reference sequence).

V usage is TRBV5-1 and J usage is TRBJ2-7; D might be TRBD2 (6 bases). Germline V gene lookup returns CDR1 SGHRS and CDR2 YFSETQ. CDR3 size: 13 residues. V lost 4 bases to trimming and J lost 6 bases, with 14 bases between them. The CDR3 region has the DNA TGCGCCAGCAGCGAGGGTTCCGGGGGCGAGCAGTACTTC. Residues: CASSEGSGGEQYF. Together with reference TRBV5-1 and TRBJ2-7, the CDR3 gives the full variable domain: KAGVTQTPRYLIKTRGQQVTLSCSPISGHRSVSWYQQTPGQGLQFLFEYFSETQRNKGNFPGRFSGRQFSNSRSEMNVSTLELGDSALYLCASSEGSGGEQYFGPGTRLTVT.

This sequence joins TRBV6-5 and TRBJ2-3; possibly TRBD1 for D (5 bases). The CDR3 loop spans 15 amino acids. The V gene's germline CDR1 is MNHEY and CDR2 SVGAGI. Trimming pared 2 bases from V and 1 base from J, leaving 10 bases between. CDR3 region: CASSYDRRRTDTQYF. For the CDR3, the DNA is TGTGCCAGCAGTTACGACAGACGGCGCACAGATACGCAGTATTTT.

As for this clone: Different DNA sequences within this sample yield the same CDR3. In DNA form, the CDR3 reads TGTGCCAGCAGCTTAGGGGTACCCGGGGCCAACGTCCTGACTTTC. This translates into CASSLGVPGANVLTF. V and J are TRBV7-9 and TRBJ2-6; D not certain. The CDR3 spans 15 residues. Germline V gene data show CDR1 as SEHNR and CDR2 as FQNEAQ (reference sequence). V was cut by 1 base and J by 4 bases, with 8 bases left in between.

The V and J genes are TRBV9 and TRBJ2-7; 10 positions match TRBD1. V lost 2 bases, J lost 6 bases, and 8 bases stayed unmatched. Looked up from germline, CDR1 is SGDLS and CDR2 is YYNGEE. This CDR3 region has 15 residues. In DNA form, the CDR3 reads TGTGCCAGCAGCGTGCTCGGGACAGGGGAAGGCGAGCAGTACTTC. Translated: CASSVLGTGEGEQYF. The whole variable domain, filled in from reference TRBV9 and TRBJ2-7, reads DSGVTQTPKHLITATGQRVTLRCSPRSGDLSVYWYQQSLDQGLQFLIQYYNGEERAKGNILERFSAQQFPDLHSELNLSSLELGDSALYFCASSVLGTGEGEQYFGPGTRLTVT.

The gene calls are TRBV18 and TRBJ2-3; tentatively, D is TRBD2 (7 bases). Germline V gene data show CDR1 as KGHSH and CDR2 as LQKENI. V lost 5 bases and J lost 1, with 13 bases in between. The CDR3 has 15 residues. CDR3 residues: CASSSGGLGTDTQYF. As DNA, the CDR3 is TGTGCCAGCTCATCGGGGGGCCTGGGCACAGATACGCAGTATTTT.

This chain connects TRBV28 to TRBJ1-2; the D gene is possibly TRBD1 (6 bases). Trimming removed 7 bases from V and 4 bases from J, with 16 bases in between. This CDR3 spans 14 amino acids. Germline CDR1 MDHEN, CDR2 SYDVKM. The chain's CDR3 is CASTSPGAVYGYTF. The DNA for the CDR3 is TGTGCCAGCACCTCCCCGGGGGCCGTCTATGGCTACACCTTC.

The CDR3 DNA sequence: TGTGCCAGCAGCGGAGGAGGGACGGGGAATGAAAAACTGTTTTTT. This codes for CASSGGGTGNEKLFF. The chain has TRBV6-5 and TRBJ1-4; maybe TRBD1 (5 bases). Per germline, CDR1 MNHEY and CDR2 SVGAGI. The CDR3 has 15 residues. Trimming removed 6 bases from V and 5 bases from J, with 16 bases in between.

The chain joins TRBV28 to TRBJ1-3; TRBD1 matches 9 bases. The CDR3 loop spans 17 amino acids. Trimming at V came to 2 bases and at J to 5 bases, leaving 10 bases not matched to a gene. CDR1 is MDHEN and CDR2 is SYDVKM in the germline V gene. Here the CDR3 reads CASSLLPPGTGRNTIYF. The DNA for the CDR3 is TGTGCCAGCAGTTTACTCCCCCCGGGGACAGGGAGAAACACCATATATTTT. Full variable domain (outside the CDR3, taken from reference TRBV28 and TRBJ1-3): DVKVTQSSRYLVKRTGEKVFLECVQDMDHENMFWYRQDPGLGLRLIYFSYDVKMKEKGDIPEGYSVSREKKERFSLILESASTNQTSMYLCASSLLPPGTGRNTIYFGEGSWLTVV.

The rearrangement uses TRBV7-9 and TRBJ2-1, with 8 bases aligning to TRBD2. Per germline, CDR1 SEHNR and CDR2 FQNEAQ (reference sequence). V trimming: 1 base; J trimming: 4 bases; junction bases outside the gene matches: 6. The CDR3 is 16 residues long. CDR3 amino acids: CASSLVPSGYYNEQFF. The CDR3, as DNA: TGTGCCAGCAGCTTAGTTCCTAGCGGGTATTACAATGAGCAGTTCTTC.

The chain couples TRBV2 to TRBJ2-1; D is uncertain. Trimming left V 3 bases short and J 10 bases short, with 10 bases between. CDR3 length: 12 residues. Germline CDR1 and CDR2: SNHLY and FYNNEI. In DNA, the CDR3 is TGTGCCAGCAGTGATCCCGTGAGAGAGCAGTTCTTC. Translating it yields CASSDPVREQFF.

A word on this clone: Germline is not matched at one junction end, which may reflect a read error. The rearrangement links TRBV6-5 to TRBJ1-1; D call uncertain. Germline lookup yields CDR1 MNHEY and CDR2 SVGAGI. The CDR3 contains 13 residues. In DNA form, the CDR3 reads TGTGCCAGCAGTTACAATCGGAACGCTGAAGCTTTCTTT. Translating gives CASSYNRNAEAFF.

The chain couples TRBV28 to TRBJ1-2; D not resolved. Between the trimmed V and J ends, which lost 1 base and 4 bases, there was a span of 13 bases. CDR1 and CDR2 from the germline V gene are MDHEN and SYDVKM. CDR3 length: 15 amino acids. The CDR3 spells CASSLSPNSRYGYTF. The CDR3 nucleotides read TGTGCCAGCAGTTTATCTCCGAACAGCCGCTATGGCTACACCTTC.

The chain employs TRBV7-8 and TRBJ2-5, with 10 bases fitting TRBD1. Germline-derived CDR1 and CDR2 are SGHVS and FQNEAQ. Trimming took 2 bases from V and 4 from J; bases not matched to a gene: 1. The CDR3 length is 14 residues. The CDR3 protein is CASSLRDRGETQYF. In DNA form, the CDR3 reads TGTGCCAGCAGCTTACGGGACAGGGGAGAGACCCAGTACTTC.

A remark on this clone: Other nucleotide sequences in the sample specify the same CDR3. V is TRBV5-4 and J is TRBJ1-4; 7 positions agree with TRBD1. Losses at the gene ends were 2 bases for V and 5 bases for J; bases not matched to a gene: 3. The germline V gene encodes CDR1 SGHNT and CDR2 YYREEE (reference sequence). The CDR3 totals 14 residues. CDR3 bases: TGTGCCAGCAGCTTAGAAGGGGGCAATGAAAAACTGTTTTTT. Translating gives CASSLEGGNEKLFF. The variable domain in full, with the rest retrieved from reference TRBV5-4 and TRBJ1-4, is ETGVTQSPTHLIKTRGQQVTLRCSSQSGHNTVSWYQQALGQGPQFIFQYYREEENGRGNFPPRFSGLQFPNYSSELNVNALELDDSALYLCASSLEGGNEKLFFGSGTQLSVL.

The rearrangement uses TRBV4-1 and TRBJ2-7; D unclear. This CDR3 spans 13 amino acids. Germline V lookup: CDR1 MGHRA, CDR2 YSYEKL. V gave up 2 bases and J gave up 4 bases, with 9 bases separating them. The CDR3 loop is CASSQQPWYEQYF. The CDR3 DNA reads as TGCGCCAGCAGCCAACAGCCGTGGTACGAGCAGTACTTC.

Worth noting for this clone: The junction departs from the called germline gene at one end, perhaps through a read error. The chain couples TRBV6-6 to TRBJ2-6, with 10 bases fitting TRBD1. Germline CDR1 reads MNHNY; CDR2 reads SVGAGI (reference sequence). The CDR3 spans 16 residues. CDR3 bases: TGCGCTACGGGGACAGGGGAGCGCTCTGGGGCCAACGTCCTGACTTTC. Its translation is CATGTGERSGANVLTF.

On this clone itself: The same CDR3 can be traced to other DNA sequences in this sample. The rearrangement links TRBV28 to TRBJ2-7; TRBD1 matches at 7 bases. This CDR3 has 14 amino acids. Trimming removed 4 bases from V and 2 bases from J; junction bases left unmatched: 5. Germline V gene lookup returns CDR1 MDHEN and CDR2 SYDVKM. The CDR3, as DNA: TGTGCCAGCAGTTCTCCGGGACAGACCTACGAGCAGTACTTC. The encoded protein is CASSSPGQTYEQYF.

The CDR3 spells CASSVDESEGTDTQYF. As DNA, the CDR3 is TGTGCCAGCAGCGTAGACGAGAGTGAGGGGACAGATACGCAGTATTTT. The genes are TRBV9 and TRBJ2-3; either TRBD1 or TRBD2 may supply D (5 bases each). CDR1 and CDR2 from the germline V gene are SGDLS and YYNGEE. This CDR3 is 16 amino acids long. V lost 0 bases and J lost 3, with 14 bases in between.

This clone appeared a single time. V usage is TRBV7-9 and J usage is TRBJ1-4, with 8 bases that match TRBD1. There are 17 residues in the CDR3. V lost 3 bases and J lost 6; bases outside the gene matches: 12. Germline V gives CDR1 SEHNR, CDR2 FQNEAQ (reference sequence). CDR3 amino acids: CASSLTVRTGWDEKLFF. The DNA for the CDR3 is TGTGCCAGCAGCTTGACCGTTAGGACAGGGTGGGATGAAAAACTGTTTTTT.